This TCR beta chain was identified in a study of shared clonotypes between healthy human individuals. As for the study in general: Donors consisted of two women and a few men between 18 and 49.

Regarding this clone: Its antigen is as yet unknown.

The assay was immunoSEQ multiplex PCR, and TCRdb's table has in-frame clones only and misses some. The table shows about 2,500,000 clones, with more than 90% occurring only once. This CDR3 is built from 17 residues. Study findings and constraints: Blood alone was sampled, and tissue repertoires likely differ. Investigators expected sequencing depth to affect clonotype sharing among donors.

The source of this sequence is a man younger than 30 in good health. This sequence joins TRBV21-1 and TRBJ1-3. TRBV21-1 is termed a pseudogene. Sequenced material: naive CD4+ T cells sorted from blood. The sample's subset: CD45RA+ positively selected. CDR3 protein: CASSKAGLGFSGNTIYF. The CDR3 region has the DNA TGTGCCAGCAGCAAAGCCGGGTTGGGCTTCTCTGGAAACACCATATATTTT.